This T cell receptor (beta chain) was sequenced for a study of molecular identifiers for immune sequencing clone quantification. Overall study results and limits: Reportedly, one cell's Jurkat TCR RNA was detected within 1,100,000 naive CD8 cells. Same-barcode identical TCR molecules could make highly expanded clones look smaller than they are.

The CDR3 length is 14 residues. Germline V gives CDR1 SEHNR, CDR2 FQNEAQ (reference sequence). V was clipped by 4 bases and J by 5 bases; unmatched bases: 8. TCRdb independently ran MiXCR on the PCR reads; one entry per CDR3 protein. The table lists about 630,000 distinct CDR3 sequences, approximately 24% of them singletons. This clonotype was recorded a few times. The antigen is unknown. The chain has TRBV7-9 and TRBJ2-7, with 7 bases matching TRBD1. This TCR derives from a human donor in good health. Some libraries in this study had Jurkat cell RNA spiked in. The sequenced material came from naive CD8+ T cells from blood, with Jurkat cell RNA spiked in. Indicated subset: FACS-sorted CD8+CD4-CCR7+CD45RA+ naive T cells. In DNA form, the CDR3 reads TGTGCCAGCAGCTCGGGCCGGGACAGCAACGAGCAGTACTTC. It codes for CASSSGRDSNEQYF. Full variable domain (remainder filled in from reference TRBV7-9 and TRBJ2-7): DTGVSQNPRHKITKRGQNVTFRCDPISEHNRLYWYRQTLGQGPEFLTYFQNEAQLEKSRLLSDRFSAERPKGSFSTLEIQRTEQGDSAMYLCASSSGRDSNEQYFGPGTRLTVT.